The rows below give T cell receptor beta chains drawn from one sample of a study of memory CD4+ T cells and cytomegalovirus serostatus. Repertoires were generated with immunoSEQ multiplex PCR, while TCRdb's copy carries only in-frame clones and drops some. Here the sample spans around 84,000 clones, approximately 80% being singletons. Sequenced input: memory CD4+ T cells from blood. Receptor source: an adult in good health and CMV-seronegative. CDR3s include the opening cysteine and the closing phenylalanine or tryptophan.

cdr3_aa: CASSEGGGGSPLHF
v_call: TRBV6-1
j_call: TRBJ1-6
cdr3_length: 14

cdr3_aa: CASSLAWPKEKLFF
v_call: TRBV7-2
j_call: TRBJ1-4
cdr3_length: 14

cdr3_aa: CASSDERAPDTQYF
v_call: TRBV2
j_call: TRBJ2-3
cdr3_length: 14

cdr3_aa: CAWSPRDRRIGYTF
v_call: TRBV30
j_call: TRBJ1-2
cdr3_length: 14

cdr3_aa: CASSQVTGATDTEAFF
v_call: TRBV4-3
j_call: TRBJ1-1
cdr3_length: 16

cdr3_aa: CASSESSGGADGNEQFF
v_call: TRBV10-1
j_call: TRBJ2-1
cdr3_length: 17

cdr3_aa: CARGDGLNTEAFF
v_call: TRBV2
j_call: TRBJ1-1
cdr3_length: 13

cdr3_aa: CASRSGGPDEQYF
v_call: TRBV5-1
j_call: TRBJ2-7
cdr3_length: 13

cdr3_aa: CASSPRKTSYEQYF
v_call: TRBV18
j_call: TRBJ2-7
cdr3_length: 14

cdr3_aa: CASSELGETQYF
v_call: TRBV2
j_call: TRBJ2-5
cdr3_length: 12

cdr3_aa: CSGAGYNEQFF
v_call: TRBV20-1
j_call: TRBJ2-1
cdr3_length: 11

cdr3_aa: CAISDGQGSYEQYF
v_call: TRBV10-3
j_call: TRBJ2-7
cdr3_length: 14

cdr3_aa: CASSPRIQASFATNEKLFF
v_call: TRBV18
j_call: TRBJ1-4
cdr3_length: 19

cdr3_aa: CASSYSGENYGYTF
v_call: TRBV6-5
j_call: TRBJ1-2
cdr3_length: 14

cdr3_aa: CASSECEFGRCEAFF
v_call: TRBV25-1
j_call: TRBJ1-1
cdr3_length: 15

cdr3_aa: CASSAGLAGGTGELFF
v_call: TRBV7-2
j_call: TRBJ2-2
cdr3_length: 16

cdr3_aa: CASTIGTGFGGELFF
v_call: TRBV6-1
j_call: TRBJ2-2
cdr3_length: 15

cdr3_aa: CASSLSGAPSSYEQYF
v_call: TRBV27
j_call: TRBJ2-7
cdr3_length: 16

cdr3_aa: CSVEGPPDEQYF
v_call: TRBV29-1
j_call: TRBJ2-7
cdr3_length: 12

cdr3_aa: CASTGTGGNYEQYF
v_call: TRBV6-5
j_call: TRBJ2-7
cdr3_length: 14

cdr3_aa: CASSQAGAQNYGYTF
v_call: TRBV4-2
j_call: TRBJ1-2
cdr3_length: 15

cdr3_aa: CASSPRLAGGINNEQFF
v_call: TRBV5-1
j_call: TRBJ2-1
cdr3_length: 17

cdr3_aa: CASSLTGAIQETQYF
v_call: TRBV5-1
j_call: TRBJ2-5
cdr3_length: 15

cdr3_aa: CASSSGLTKETQYF
v_call: TRBV5-4
j_call: TRBJ2-5
cdr3_length: 14

cdr3_aa: CASSLTGGQPQHF
v_call: TRBV5-1
j_call: TRBJ1-5
cdr3_length: 13

cdr3_aa: CSVDPQGGSANYGYTF
v_call: TRBV29-1
j_call: TRBJ1-2
cdr3_length: 16

cdr3_aa: CASSYWRNTEAFF
v_call: TRBV6-6
j_call: TRBJ1-1
cdr3_length: 13

cdr3_aa: CASSHPYIAGQFF
v_call: TRBV4-1
j_call: TRBJ2-1
cdr3_length: 13

cdr3_aa: CASHRGRAEGQPQHF
v_call: TRBV2
j_call: TRBJ1-5
cdr3_length: 15

cdr3_aa: CASSQVVYSGGYNEQFF
v_call: TRBV14
j_call: TRBJ2-1
cdr3_length: 17

cdr3_aa: CASSAGTGGFAYGYTF
v_call: TRBV5-1
j_call: TRBJ1-2
cdr3_length: 16

cdr3_aa: CASTRFPSSDGYTF
v_call: TRBV5-1
j_call: TRBJ1-2
cdr3_length: 14

cdr3_aa: CASSHRGVANTEAFF
v_call: TRBV4-3
j_call: TRBJ1-1
cdr3_length: 15

cdr3_aa: CASSPFEQGRGYTF
v_call: TRBV28
j_call: TRBJ1-2
cdr3_length: 14

cdr3_aa: CASSVGTGGSYTF
v_call: TRBV9
j_call: TRBJ1-2
cdr3_length: 13

cdr3_aa: CASTDSIAGYTF
v_call: TRBV6-5
j_call: TRBJ1-2
cdr3_length: 12

cdr3_aa: CASSPFYDRGLGYGYTF
v_call: TRBV13
j_call: TRBJ1-2
cdr3_length: 17

cdr3_aa: CATGRQSAMNTEAFF
v_call: TRBV18
j_call: TRBJ1-1
cdr3_length: 15

cdr3_aa: CASSEDDGGRGGYTF
v_call: TRBV6-1
j_call: TRBJ1-2
cdr3_length: 15

cdr3_aa: CASSPIQGRTTEAFF
v_call: TRBV5-1
j_call: TRBJ1-1
cdr3_length: 15

cdr3_aa: CASSEKGTATNEKLFF
v_call: TRBV6-1
j_call: TRBJ1-4
cdr3_length: 16

cdr3_aa: CASSLAQGLGTGELFF
v_call: TRBV5-6
j_call: TRBJ2-2
cdr3_length: 16